One and the same sample provided the 18 T cell receptor beta chains below, sequenced in a study of CD8+ T cells in alopecia areata. Sequencing templates came from extracted RNA that was reverse transcribed into cDNA. Repertoires were generated with immunoSEQ multiplex PCR, while TCRdb's copy carries only in-frame clones and drops some. This sample carries 2,000 to 2,500 clones and no singletons, and around 10% goes to the top ten. Time point of the sample: mouse skin 3 weeks after grafting. The sample was skin, taken at week 3. The receptors originated from a C3H/HeJ mouse with alopecia areata. Strain haplotype (MHC): H2-k.

This clone was recorded many times. All gene names here are mouse names. Read data end 4 residues before the CDR3 end; the end is taken from the germline J gene. The chain employs TRBV5 and TRBJ2-5; TRBD2 aligns across 7 bases. The CDR3 is 14 residues long. The germline CDR1 and CDR2 sequences are LGHNA and YNLKQL (reference sequence). CDR3 DNA, as far as it was read: TGTGCCAGCAGCCAAGATTGGGGGGAAGAC. It yields the protein CASSQDWGED. The CDR3, in full, reads CASSQDWGEDTQYF.

By share, this clone ranks as medium-sized. The gene names here belong to mouse. The read ends 4 residues before the CDR3 terminus; that terminus is restored from the germline J gene. V and J are TRBV19 and TRBJ1-2, with D perhaps TRBD1 (5 bases). With 2 bases removed from V and 0 bases from J, the gap between germline ends came to 5 bases. From germline, CDR1 is FNHDT and CDR2 SITEND (reference sequence). The length of the CDR3 is 13 residues. CDR3 loop: CASSMDTNSDYTF. The DNA read from the CDR3 is TGTGCCAGCAGTATGGACACAAACTCC.

At least ten counts were recorded for this clone. Any gene name here is a mouse gene name. The read gets to within 4 residues of the CDR3 end, and the germline J gene fills in the rest. This sequence joins TRBV2 and TRBJ2-1; 9 nucleotides line up with TRBD1. After removal of 1 base from V and 2 bases from J, the junction contained 0 bases not matched to a gene. The germline gives CDR1 LGHNA, CDR2 YSYQKL. The CDR3 sequence is 15 residues long. The sequenced CDR3 bases are TGTGCCAGCAGCCAAGGGACAGGGGACTATGCT. This gives the protein CASSQGTGDYA. The entire CDR3 protein is CASSQGTGDYAEQFF.

In this sample, this clone turned up a few times. Genes and germline are mouse. The read finishes 4 residues shy of the CDR3 end, and the germline J gene is used to complete it. The genes are TRBV13-2 and TRBJ2-1; 9 nucleotides agree with TRBD1. The CDR3 sequence is 14 residues long. V shed 5 bases and J 5 bases; nucleotides not matched to a gene: 5. From germline, CDR1 is NNHNN and CDR2 SYGAGS (reference sequence). This CDR3 reads CASGPGQGDAEQFF. CDR3 DNA (partial): TGTGCCAGCGGGCCGGGACAGGGTGATGCT.

At least ten counts were recorded for this clone. The gene symbols are mouse symbols. From the germline J gene comes the end of the CDR3, since the read stops 3 residues before it. V and J are TRBV13-3 and TRBJ1-6; TRBD1 matches 11 bases. TRBJ1-6 is treated as an ORF (open reading frame) with a function not yet certain. CDR1 NNHDY and CDR2 SYVADS come from the germline V gene. Unmatched junction bases numbered 0, after V lost 3 bases and J lost 7 bases. The CDR3 spans 14 residues. The CDR3 protein is CASSGTGGNSPLYF. CDR3 DNA, as far as it was read: TGTGCCAGCAGTGGGACAGGGGGCAATTCGCCC.

This clone was observed many times. Genes and germline come from the mouse. The read ends 4 residues early relative to the CDR3; the germline J gene fills the gap. This sequence joins TRBV13-2 and TRBJ2-3; 11 bases agree with TRBD2. Unmatched junction bases numbered 2, after V lost 5 bases and J lost 0 bases. The CDR3 has 15 residues. Germline CDR1 is NNHNN and CDR2 is SYGAGS (reference sequence). The CDR3 DNA, read in part, is TGTGCCAGCGGGGGGACTGGGGGTAGTGCAGAA. Translated, it gives CASGGTGGSAE. The full CDR3 reads CASGGTGGSAETLYF.

This clone ranks as medium-sized (0.01 to 0.1%). Gene names follow the mouse nomenclature. The read stops 4 residues short of the end of the CDR3; the missing end is completed from the germline J gene. Other DNA sequences in this specimen translate into the identical CDR3. The chain uses TRBV19 and TRBJ1-2; a weak D match, TRBD1 (6 bases). Looked up from germline, CDR1 is FNHDT and CDR2 is SITEND (reference sequence). CDR3 size: 14 residues. V was cut by 3 bases and J by 0 bases, with 9 bases left in between. CDR3 residues: CASSRDNANSDYTF. The DNA read from the CDR3 is TGTGCCAGCAGTAGGGACAATGCAAACTCC.

This clone was observed many times. The genes and germline here are from mouse. The CDR3 extends 4 residues past the end of the read, so its final part is completed from the germline J gene. This chain joins TRBV13-2 and TRBJ2-1; TRBD1 matches 10 bases. The CDR3 has 14 residues. Germline V gene sequence: CDR1 NNHNN, CDR2 SYGAGS (reference sequence). J gave up 3 bases and V 6 bases, and 3 bases lay outside the gene matches. The CDR3 loop reads CASAWTGGYAEQFF. The covered CDR3 bases are TGTGCCAGCGCCTGGACAGGGGGCTATGCT.

This clone is deemed medium-sized. Gene names refer to mouse genes. The read ends 4 residues shy of where the CDR3 ends; the end is completed using the germline J gene. The chain employs TRBV19 and TRBJ2-7; D possibly corresponds to TRBD1 (6 bases). The germline V and J ends were trimmed by 2 bases and 0 bases, with 9 bases remaining between them. In germline, CDR1 is FNHDT, CDR2 SITEND (reference sequence). There are 14 residues in the CDR3. Incomplete CDR3 DNA: TGTGCCAGCAGTATCGACAGGATCTCCTAT. This translates into CASSIDRISY. In full, the CDR3 is CASSIDRISYEQYF.

This clone was observed at least ten times. All gene names here are mouse names. The CDR3 extends 4 residues past the end of the read, so its final part is completed from the germline J gene. Other nucleotide sequences in the sample specify the same CDR3. The chain is built from TRBV13-2 and TRBJ2-1; TRBD2 aligns across 7 bases. V lost 1 base, J lost 1 base, and 2 bases stayed unmatched. CDR1 is NNHNN, CDR2 SYGAGS, per germline (reference sequence). CDR3 length: 15 amino acids. The CDR3 here is CASGDPLGNYAEQFF. CDR3 bases read: TGTGCCAGCGGTGATCCACTGGGGAACTATGCT.

In its sample, this clone ranks as medium-sized (0.01 to 0.1%). Any gene name here is a mouse gene name. The read stops 4 residues short of the end of the CDR3; the missing end is completed from the germline J gene. The chain combines TRBV13-1 with TRBJ2-3, with 7 bases lining up with TRBD1. Germline-derived CDR1 and CDR2 are NSHNY and SYGAGN. The ends lost 7 bases at V and 0 bases at J; junction bases unmatched: 8. This CDR3 has 15 residues. The CDR3 reads CASPPRDSSAETLYF. The CDR3 DNA, read in part, is TGTGCCAGCCCCCCCCGGGACAGTAGTGCAGAA.

To note about this clone: All gene names here are mouse names. The sequenced part of the CDR3 DNA is TGTGCCTGGAGCCCTTACTGGGGGGGCTATGCT. It translates to CAWSPYWGGYA. The entire CDR3 protein reads CAWSPYWGGYAEQFF. This sequence joins TRBV31 and TRBJ2-1; TRBD2 agrees at 10 bases. From the germline J gene comes the end of the CDR3, since the read stops 4 residues before it. There are 15 residues in the CDR3. V was pared by 3 bases and J by 3 bases, with 5 bases of the junction left unmatched. Germline V gene sequence: CDR1 GKSSPN, CDR2 SITVG.

This clone was counted at least ten times. Gene names follow the mouse nomenclature. The read halts 4 residues ahead of the CDR3 end, with the missing end drawn from the germline J gene. The V and J genes are TRBV13-1 and TRBJ2-5, with D possibly TRBD2 on 7 matching bases. The germline gives CDR1 NSHNY, CDR2 SYGAGN. The length of the CDR3 is 16 residues. V lost 0 bases to trimming and J lost 0 bases, with 11 bases between them. CDR3 DNA, as far as it was read: TGTGCCAGCAGTGATGATGGGGGGCTTAACCAAGAC. Protein sequence: CASSDDGGLNQD. The whole CDR3 region reads CASSDDGGLNQDTQYF.

This clone was counted ten times or more. Genes here carry mouse names. The observed sequence ends 4 residues before the CDR3 terminus, with the missing tail filled in from the germline J gene. The chain carries TRBV13-2 and TRBJ2-1; TRBD2 matches 10 bases. Per germline, CDR1 NNHNN and CDR2 SYGAGS (reference sequence). The CDR3 extends over 16 amino acids. The CDR3 bases that were read are TGTGCCAGCGGTGAGTCCCTCTGGGGGGGCGCAACT. It is translated as CASGESLWGGAT. In full, the CDR3 is CASGESLWGGATEQFF.

By share of the sample, this clone is medium-sized. Mouse germline and gene names are used. The observed sequence ends 4 residues before the CDR3 terminus, with the missing tail filled in from the germline J gene. The V and J genes are TRBV19 and TRBJ2-5; D unresolved. The CDR3 covers 13 residues. V was clipped by 5 bases and J by 0 bases, with 7 bases between them. In germline, CDR1 is FNHDT, CDR2 SITEND (reference sequence). The sequenced part of the CDR3 DNA is TGTGCCAGCAGACAGCTTAACCAAGAC. Translated: CASRQLNQD. In full, the CDR3 reads CASRQLNQDTQYF. Drawing the rest from reference TRBV19 and TRBJ2-5, the complete variable domain is GGIITQTPKFLIGQEGQKLTLKCQQNFNHDTMYWYRQDSGKGLRLIYYSITENDLQKGDLSEGYDASREKKSSFSLTVTSAQKNEMAVFLCASRQLNQDTQYFGPGTRLLVL.

Remarks on this clone: The gene names given are mouse names. The sequence runs out 4 residues before the end of the CDR3; the remainder is reconstructed from the germline J gene. The chain employs TRBV13-2 and TRBJ2-1, with a tentative D call TRBD2 (7 bases). Germline loops: CDR1 NNHNN, CDR2 SYGAGS (reference sequence). The CDR3 consists of 13 residues. The CDR3 spells CASGGAGGAEQFF. CDR3 DNA, as far as it was read: TGTGCCAGCGGGGGGGCTGGGGGCGCT.

This clone was found many times. Gene names follow the mouse nomenclature. With the read ending 4 residues before the CDR3 end, the germline J gene is used to fill in that end. This sequence joins TRBV13-2 and TRBJ2-3; D possibly corresponds to TRBD2 (7 bases). The CDR3 is made up of 16 amino acids. The V end was cut by 0 bases, the J end by 1 base, with 12 bases between. Germline CDR1 is NNHNN and CDR2 is SYGAGS (reference sequence). The CDR3 here is CASGDEGGAGAETLYF. The CDR3 bases that were read are TGTGCCAGCGGTGATGAGGGGGGCGCGGGTGCAGAA.

This clone came up many times. These gene names are mouse names. The read halts 4 residues ahead of the CDR3 end, with the missing end drawn from the germline J gene. J is TRBJ1-2 and V is TRBV31; the D gene is possibly TRBD1 (6 bases). This CDR3 is built from 14 residues. The germline V and J ends were trimmed by 0 bases and 0 bases, with 8 bases remaining between them. CDR1 is GKSSPN and CDR2 is SITVG in the germline V gene. The CDR3 reads CAWSLDSANSDYTF. The part of the CDR3 DNA that was read is TGTGCCTGGAGTCTGGACAGTGCAAACTCC. Combining the CDR3 with reference TRBV31 and TRBJ1-2 gives the whole variable domain AQTIHQWPVAEIKAVGSPLSLGCTIKGKSSPNLYWYWQATGGTLQQLFYSITVGQVESVVQLNLSASRPKDDQFILSTEKLLLSHSGFYLCAWSLDSANSDYTFGSGTRLLVI.